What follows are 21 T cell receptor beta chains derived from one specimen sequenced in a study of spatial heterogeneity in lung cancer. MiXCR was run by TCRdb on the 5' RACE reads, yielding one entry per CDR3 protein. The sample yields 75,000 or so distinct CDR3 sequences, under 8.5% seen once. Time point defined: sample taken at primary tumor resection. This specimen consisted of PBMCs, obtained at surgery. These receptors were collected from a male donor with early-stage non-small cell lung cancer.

CDR3 DNA sequence: TGTGCCAGCAGCCCACCGAGGACAGGGGGCAAGTTCTTC. It yields the protein CASSPPRTGGKFF. V and J are TRBV11-2 and TRBJ2-1, with 11 nucleotides matching TRBD1. Losses at the gene ends were 5 bases for V and 14 bases for J; bases not matched to a gene: 8. There are 13 residues in the CDR3. Per germline, CDR1 SGHAT and CDR2 FQNNGV.

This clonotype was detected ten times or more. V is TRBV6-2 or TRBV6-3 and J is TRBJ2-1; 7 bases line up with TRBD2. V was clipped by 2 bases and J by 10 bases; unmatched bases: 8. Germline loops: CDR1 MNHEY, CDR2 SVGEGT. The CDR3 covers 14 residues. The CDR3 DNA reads TGTGCCAGCAGTTACGGCGGGACTACAAAGGAGCAGTTCTTC. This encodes CASSYGGTTKEQFF.

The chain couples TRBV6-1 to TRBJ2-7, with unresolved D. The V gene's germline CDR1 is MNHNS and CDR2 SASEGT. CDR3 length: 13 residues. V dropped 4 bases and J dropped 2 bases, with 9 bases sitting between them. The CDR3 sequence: CASSVLPAYEQYF. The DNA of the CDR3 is TGTGCCAGCAGTGTGCTACCGGCCTACGAGCAGTACTTC.

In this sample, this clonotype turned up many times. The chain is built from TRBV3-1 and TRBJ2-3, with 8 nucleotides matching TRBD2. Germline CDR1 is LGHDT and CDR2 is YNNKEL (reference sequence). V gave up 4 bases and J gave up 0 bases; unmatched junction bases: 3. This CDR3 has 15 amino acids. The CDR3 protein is CASSPSSGSTDTQYF. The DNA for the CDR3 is TGTGCCAGCAGCCCCTCTAGCGGGAGCACAGATACGCAGTATTTT.

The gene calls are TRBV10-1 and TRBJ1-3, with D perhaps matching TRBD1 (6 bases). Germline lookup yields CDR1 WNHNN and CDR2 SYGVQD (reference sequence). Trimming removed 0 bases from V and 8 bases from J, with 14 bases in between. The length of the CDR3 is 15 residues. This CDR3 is CASSESERGIDTIYF. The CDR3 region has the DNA TGCGCCAGCAGTGAGTCGGAAAGGGGGATTGACACCATATATTTT.

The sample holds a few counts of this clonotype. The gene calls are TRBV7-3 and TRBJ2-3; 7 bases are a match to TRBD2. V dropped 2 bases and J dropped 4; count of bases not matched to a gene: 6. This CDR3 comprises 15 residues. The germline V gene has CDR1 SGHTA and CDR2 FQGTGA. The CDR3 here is CASSLSAGTADTQYF. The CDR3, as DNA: TGTGCCAGCAGCTTATCAGCGGGAACCGCAGATACGCAGTATTTT.

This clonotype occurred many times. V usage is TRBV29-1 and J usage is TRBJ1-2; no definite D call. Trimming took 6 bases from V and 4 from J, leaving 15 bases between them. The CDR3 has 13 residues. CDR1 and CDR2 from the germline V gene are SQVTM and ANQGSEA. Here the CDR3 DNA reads TGCAGCGTCGGTGGCGGCGCGGTCTATGGCTACACCTTC. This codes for CSVGGGAVYGYTF.

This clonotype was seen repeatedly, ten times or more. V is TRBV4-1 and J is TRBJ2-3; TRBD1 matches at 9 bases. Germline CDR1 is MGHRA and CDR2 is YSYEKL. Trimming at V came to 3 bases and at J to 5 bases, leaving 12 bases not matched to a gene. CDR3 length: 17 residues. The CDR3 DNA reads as TGCGCCAGCAGCCATGACACAGGGGGCGCCAGTTTAGATACGCAGTATTTT. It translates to CASSHDTGGASLDTQYF.

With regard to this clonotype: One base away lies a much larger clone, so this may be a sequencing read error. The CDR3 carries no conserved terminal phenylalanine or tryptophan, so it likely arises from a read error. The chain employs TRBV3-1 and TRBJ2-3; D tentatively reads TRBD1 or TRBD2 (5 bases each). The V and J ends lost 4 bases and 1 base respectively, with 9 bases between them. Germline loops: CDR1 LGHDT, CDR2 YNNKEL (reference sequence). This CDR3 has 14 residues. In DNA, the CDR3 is TGTGCCAGCAGCCGGGACCTCGGCACAGATACGCAGTATTTA. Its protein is CASSRDLGTDTQYL.

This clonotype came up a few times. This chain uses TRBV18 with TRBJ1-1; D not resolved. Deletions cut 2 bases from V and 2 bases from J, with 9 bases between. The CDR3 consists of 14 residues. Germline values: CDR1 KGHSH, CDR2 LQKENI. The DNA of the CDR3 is TGTGCCAGCTCACCAGAGATTCGAAACACTGAAGCTTTCTTT. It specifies CASSPEIRNTEAFF.

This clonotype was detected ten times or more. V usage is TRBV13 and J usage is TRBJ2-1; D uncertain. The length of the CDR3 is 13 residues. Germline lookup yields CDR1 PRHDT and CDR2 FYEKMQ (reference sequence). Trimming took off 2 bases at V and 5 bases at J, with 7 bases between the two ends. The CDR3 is CASSLTINNEQFF. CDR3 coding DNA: TGTGCCAGCAGCTTAACTATCAACAATGAGCAGTTCTTC. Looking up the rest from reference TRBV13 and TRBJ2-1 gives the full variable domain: AAGVIQSPRHLIKEKRETATLKCYPIPRHDTVYWYQQGPGQDPQFLISFYEKMQSDKGSIPDRFSAQQFSDYHSELNMSSLELGDSALYFCASSLTINNEQFFGPGTRLTVL.

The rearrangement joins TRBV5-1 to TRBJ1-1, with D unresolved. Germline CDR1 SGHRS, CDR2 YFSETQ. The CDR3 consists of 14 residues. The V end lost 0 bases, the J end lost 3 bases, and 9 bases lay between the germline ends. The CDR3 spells CASSLGDGYTEAFF. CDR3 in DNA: TGCGCCAGCAGCTTGGGCGACGGATACACTGAAGCTTTCTTT.

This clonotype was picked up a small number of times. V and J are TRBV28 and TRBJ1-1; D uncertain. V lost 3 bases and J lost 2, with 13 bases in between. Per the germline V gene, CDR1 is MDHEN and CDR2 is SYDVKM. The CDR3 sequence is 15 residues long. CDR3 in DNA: TGTGCCAGCAGTTTTTTTAAGGGAATTAACACTGAAGCTTTCTTT. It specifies CASSFFKGINTEAFF.

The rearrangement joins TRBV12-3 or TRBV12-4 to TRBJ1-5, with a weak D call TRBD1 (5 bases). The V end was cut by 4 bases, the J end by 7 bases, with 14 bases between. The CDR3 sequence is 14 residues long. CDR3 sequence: CASSWTDTGQPQHF. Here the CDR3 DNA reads TGTGCCAGCAGTTGGACGGACACGGGGCAGCCCCAGCATTTT.

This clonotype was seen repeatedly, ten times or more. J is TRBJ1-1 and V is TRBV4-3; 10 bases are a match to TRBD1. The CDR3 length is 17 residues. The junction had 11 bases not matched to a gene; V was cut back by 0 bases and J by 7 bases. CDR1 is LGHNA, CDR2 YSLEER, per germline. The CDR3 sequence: CASSQDRGDRGPIEAFF. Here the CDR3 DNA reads TGCGCCAGCAGCCAAGATCGCGGAGACAGGGGGCCGATTGAAGCTTTCTTT.

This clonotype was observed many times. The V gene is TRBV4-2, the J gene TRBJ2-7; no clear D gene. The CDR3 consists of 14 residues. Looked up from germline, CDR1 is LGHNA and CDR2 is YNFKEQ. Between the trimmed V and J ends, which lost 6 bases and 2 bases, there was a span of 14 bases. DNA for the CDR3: TGTGCCAGCAGTCGGGCAGTCACAGCCTACGAGCAGTACTTC. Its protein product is CASSRAVTAYEQYF.

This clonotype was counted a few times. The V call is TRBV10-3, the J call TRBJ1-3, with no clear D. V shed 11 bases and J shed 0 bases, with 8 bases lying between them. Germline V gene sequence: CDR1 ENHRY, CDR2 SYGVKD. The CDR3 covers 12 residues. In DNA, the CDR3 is TGTGCCTGTAGTCTCTCTGGAAACACCATATATTTT. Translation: CACSLSGNTIYF.

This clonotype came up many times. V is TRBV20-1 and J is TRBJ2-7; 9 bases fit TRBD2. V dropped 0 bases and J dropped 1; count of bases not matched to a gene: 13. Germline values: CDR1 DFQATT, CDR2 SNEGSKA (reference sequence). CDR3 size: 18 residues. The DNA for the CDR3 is TGCAGTGCTAGAGATCAGGCTAGCGGGACGGAGCATTCCTACGAGCAGTACTTC. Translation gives CSARDQASGTEHSYEQYF.

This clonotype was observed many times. CDR3 region: CSGTTGGIEQFF. CDR3 DNA: TGCAGCGGAACGACAGGGGGCATTGAGCAGTTCTTC. V usage is TRBV29-1 and J usage is TRBJ2-1; 10 nucleotides line up with TRBD1. V shed 7 bases, J shed 9 bases, and the junction held 6 bases outside the gene matches. The CDR3 runs 12 residues. Germline CDR1 reads SQVTM; CDR2 reads ANQGSEA.

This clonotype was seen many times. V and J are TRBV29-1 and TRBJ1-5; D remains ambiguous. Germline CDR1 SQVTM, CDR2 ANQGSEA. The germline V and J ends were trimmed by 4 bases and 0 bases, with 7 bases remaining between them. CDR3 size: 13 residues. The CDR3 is CSVGGHSNQPQHF. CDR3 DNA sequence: TGCAGCGTTGGTGGGCATAGCAATCAGCCCCAGCATTTT.

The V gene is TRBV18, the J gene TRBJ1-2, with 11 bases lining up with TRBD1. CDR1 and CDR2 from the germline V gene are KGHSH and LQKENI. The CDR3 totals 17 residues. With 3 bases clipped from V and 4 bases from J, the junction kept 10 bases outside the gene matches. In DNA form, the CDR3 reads TGTGCCAGCTCACCGCGCCCCCGGACAGGGGGCATCTATGGCTACACCTTC. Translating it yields CASSPRPRTGGIYGYTF.